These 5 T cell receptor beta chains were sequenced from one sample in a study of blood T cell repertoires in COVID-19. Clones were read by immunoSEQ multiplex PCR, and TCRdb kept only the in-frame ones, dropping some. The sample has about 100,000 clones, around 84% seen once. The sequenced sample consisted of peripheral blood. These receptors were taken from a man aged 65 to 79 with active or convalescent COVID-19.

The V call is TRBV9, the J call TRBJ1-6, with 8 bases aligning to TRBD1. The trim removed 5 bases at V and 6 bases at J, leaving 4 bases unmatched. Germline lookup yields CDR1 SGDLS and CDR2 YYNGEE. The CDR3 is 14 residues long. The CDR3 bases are TGTGCCAGCAGTCTACAGGGGGGTAATTCACCCCTCCACTTT. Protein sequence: CASSLQGGNSPLHF.

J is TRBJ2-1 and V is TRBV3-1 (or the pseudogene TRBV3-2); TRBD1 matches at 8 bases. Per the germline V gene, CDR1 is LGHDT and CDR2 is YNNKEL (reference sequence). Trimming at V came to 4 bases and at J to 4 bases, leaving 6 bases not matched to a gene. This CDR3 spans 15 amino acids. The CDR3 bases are TGTGCCAGCAGCCGCGCAGGGGGCGAATACAATGAGCAGTTCTTC. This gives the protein CASSRAGGEYNEQFF.

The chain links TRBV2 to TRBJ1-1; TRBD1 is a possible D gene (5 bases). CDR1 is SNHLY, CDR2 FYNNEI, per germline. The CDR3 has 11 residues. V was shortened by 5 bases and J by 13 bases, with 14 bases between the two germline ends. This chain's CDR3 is CASSYFQGVFF. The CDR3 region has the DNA TGTGCCAGCAGTTACTTTCAAGGGGTTTTCTTT.

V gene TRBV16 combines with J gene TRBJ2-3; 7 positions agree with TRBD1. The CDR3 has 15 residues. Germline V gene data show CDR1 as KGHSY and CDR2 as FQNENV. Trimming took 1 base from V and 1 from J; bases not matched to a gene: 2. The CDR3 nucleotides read TGTGCCAGCAGCCAATTGGGACAGCGCACAGATACGCAGTATTTT. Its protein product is CASSQLGQRTDTQYF.

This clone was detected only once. The CDR3 protein is CASSLESARETQYF. The CDR3 nucleotides read TGCGCCAGCAGCTTGGAGTCAGCCAGGGAGACCCAGTACTTC. The rearrangement joins TRBV5-1 to TRBJ2-5, with D unclear. V shed 0 bases and J shed 5 bases, with 11 bases lying between them. There are 14 residues in the CDR3. Germline loops: CDR1 SGHRS, CDR2 YFSETQ.